The 21 T cell receptor beta chains given below trace back to one sample, sequenced in a study of T cell responses to AZD1222 COVID-19 vaccine. Clones were read by immunoSEQ multiplex PCR, and TCRdb kept only the in-frame ones, dropping some. The sample has 150,000 to 200,000 clones, roughly 92% seen once. The sequences come from peripheral blood, collected 28 days after the second AZD1222 dose. The receptors stem from an adult who received the AZD1222 COVID-19 vaccine.

The V and J genes are TRBV3-1 (or the pseudogene TRBV3-2) and TRBJ1-3; the D is unclear. Germline V gene data show CDR1 as LGHDT and CDR2 as YNNKEL (reference sequence). This CDR3 has 15 residues. V lost 4 bases and J 0 bases, leaving 10 bases between the germline ends. CDR3 sequence: CASSLILSSGNTIYF. CDR3 DNA: TGTGCCAGCAGCCTAATACTGAGCTCTGGAAACACCATATATTTT.

The chain joins TRBV30 to TRBJ2-2, with D unresolved. Germline V CDR1 and CDR2: GTSNPN, SVGIG (reference sequence). The CDR3 is 15 amino acids. Trimming stripped 0 bases from V and 3 bases from J, with 11 bases between. The CDR3 sequence: CAWSVLSGYTGELFF. The CDR3 DNA reads as TGTGCCTGGAGTGTACTTTCGGGTTACACCGGGGAGCTGTTTTTT. Variable domain in full (rest from reference TRBV30 and TRBJ2-2): SQTIHQWPATLVQPVGSPLSLECTVEGTSNPNLYWYRQAAGRGLQLLFYSVGIGQISSEVPQNLSASRPQDRQFILSSKKLLLSDSGFYLCAWSVLSGYTGELFFGEGSRLTVL.

The V gene is TRBV5-1, the J gene TRBJ2-1; 7 nucleotides match TRBD1. Germline CDR1 is SGHRS and CDR2 is YFSETQ. V shed 0 bases, J shed 2 bases, and the junction held 2 bases outside the gene matches. The CDR3 runs 15 residues. In nucleotides, the CDR3 is TGCGCCAGCAGCTTGGACAGGGGCACCTACAATGAGCAGTTCTTC. Translation gives CASSLDRGTYNEQFF.

V and J are TRBV2 and TRBJ2-5; 10 nucleotides agree with TRBD2. This CDR3 region has 19 residues. J gave up 1 base and V 5 bases, and 16 bases lay outside the gene matches. Germline-derived CDR1 and CDR2 are SNHLY and FYNNEI. CDR3 in DNA: TGTGCCAGCAGTTTTCGGACAGGAGGACTAGCGGAACCCCAAGAGACCCAGTACTTC. Translating gives CASSFRTGGLAEPQETQYF.

The chain carries TRBV4-2 and TRBJ2-1; the D gene is possibly TRBD1 (5 bases). The CDR3 has 16 residues. Germline V gene lookup returns CDR1 LGHNA and CDR2 YNFKEQ. V was shortened by 0 bases and J by 4 bases, with 13 bases between the two germline ends. The CDR3 bases are TGTGCCAGCAGCCAAGAGTTTGGGGCGAAGTACAATGAGCAGTTCTTC. It specifies CASSQEFGAKYNEQFF.

The J gene is TRBJ1-2, the V gene TRBV7-3, with D perhaps TRBD1 (5 bases). The length of the CDR3 is 13 residues. V dropped 5 bases and J dropped 4 bases, with 11 bases sitting between them. Germline CDR1 and CDR2: SGHTA and FQGTGA. The CDR3 region has the DNA TGTGCCAGCAGCACCGGGAGGGGCTATGGCTACACCTTC. Translation: CASSTGRGYGYTF.

The rearrangement joins TRBV10-3 to TRBJ1-2, with a possible D match to TRBD1 (5 bases). V was cut by 4 bases and J by 4 bases, with 10 bases left in between. Germline-derived CDR1 and CDR2 are ENHRY and SYGVKD. The CDR3 extends over 13 amino acids. The CDR3 sequence is CAISGGEGYGYTF. CDR3 sequence (DNA): TGTGCCATCAGTGGGGGGGAGGGCTATGGCTACACCTTC.

The chain employs TRBV6-9 and TRBJ1-5; D is perhaps TRBD1 (6 bases). Germline values: CDR1 MNHGY, CDR2 SVAAGI. The CDR3 loop spans 15 amino acids. CDR3 bases: TGTGCGGGGCAGGGGCCTCGGAATAGCAATCAGCCCCAGCATTTT. Its translation: CAGQGPRNSNQPQHF.

The V gene is TRBV24-1, the J gene TRBJ2-2, with a possible D match to TRBD1 (5 bases). Germline V gives CDR1 KGHDR, CDR2 SFDVKD. CDR3 length: 15 amino acids. The V end was cut by 3 bases, the J end by 5 bases, with 12 bases between. This CDR3 is CATSDPSGRTGELFF. CDR3 nucleotides: TGTGCCACCAGTGATCCATCAGGGCGGACCGGGGAGCTGTTTTTT.

The chain is built from TRBV5-3 and TRBJ1-1, with D possibly matching TRBD1 (6 bases). TRBV5-3 is an ORF for which the function is uncertain. This CDR3 has 13 amino acids. Between the trimmed V and J ends, which lost 2 bases and 11 bases, there was a span of 16 bases. Here the CDR3 reads CARSFGGGLLAFF. In DNA, the CDR3 is TGTGCCAGAAGCTTCGGAGGGGGTTTGCTTGCTTTCTTT.

The V call is TRBV19, the J call TRBJ1-3; D remains ambiguous. Germline V gene lookup returns CDR1 LNHDA and CDR2 SQIVND (reference sequence). Trimming pared 3 bases from V and 2 bases from J, leaving 11 bases between. The CDR3 is 15 residues long. In DNA form, the CDR3 reads TGTGCCAGTAGTATCGTGGGGAACGCTGGAAACACCATATATTTT. Translated, it gives CASSIVGNAGNTIYF. Supplemented by reference TRBV19 and TRBJ1-3, the full variable domain reads DGGITQSPKYLFRKEGQNVTLSCEQNLNHDAMYWYRQDPGQGLRLIYYSQIVNDFQKGDIAEGYSVSREKKESFPLTVTSAQKNPTAFYLCASSIVGNAGNTIYFGEGSWLTVV.

The J gene is TRBJ1-2, the V gene TRBV11-2; 8 bases match TRBD1. V lost 1 base, J lost 7 bases, and 5 bases stayed unmatched. The CDR3 is made up of 14 amino acids. Per the germline V gene, CDR1 is SGHAT and CDR2 is FQNNGV. The CDR3 DNA follows: TGTGCCAGCAGCTTAGTACAGGGGGGCGGTGGCTACACCTTC. It encodes CASSLVQGGGGYTF.

J is TRBJ1-3 and V is TRBV2; possibly TRBD1 for D (6 bases). V dropped 6 bases and J dropped 4 bases, with 10 bases sitting between them. From germline, CDR1 is SNHLY and CDR2 FYNNEI. The CDR3 extends over 13 amino acids. This CDR3 is CASRRTVGNTIYF. The CDR3 region has the DNA TGTGCCAGCAGACGGACAGTGGGAAACACCATATATTTT.

This sequence joins TRBV13 and TRBJ1-5, with D hard to call. Between the trimmed V and J ends, which lost 5 bases and 5 bases, there was a span of 10 bases. Germline assignment: CDR1 PRHDT and CDR2 FYEKMQ (reference sequence). The CDR3 runs to 13 residues. In nucleotides, the CDR3 is TGTGCCAGCAGCCCAGATGGGGATCAGCCCCAGCATTTT. It yields the protein CASSPDGDQPQHF.

V and J are TRBV7-2 and TRBJ2-3, with D possibly being TRBD1 (6 bases). This CDR3 is built from 18 residues. Germline CDR1 and CDR2: SGHTA and FQGNSA. The V end was cut by 5 bases, the J end by 6 bases, with 27 bases between. CDR3 loop: CASSPSYGTNAWVDTQYF. CDR3 DNA sequence: TGTGCCAGCAGCCCAAGCTACGGGACAAACGCATGGGTGGATACGCAGTATTTT.

In its sample, this clone was seen once. The chain uses TRBV5-5 and TRBJ1-1; the D gene is possibly TRBD1 (6 bases). Germline loops: CDR1 SGHKS, CDR2 YYEKEE (reference sequence). This CDR3 has 16 residues. V lost 0 bases, J lost 1 base, and 13 bases lay in between. CDR3 nucleotides: TGTGCCAGCAGCTTGGTTGGCGGGGGCCAGAACACTGAAGCTTTCTTT. As protein: CASSLVGGGQNTEAFF.

This chain connects TRBV2 to TRBJ2-7; no clear D. The germline gives CDR1 SNHLY, CDR2 FYNNEI. This CDR3 has 11 residues. V dropped 7 bases and J dropped 4 bases, with 8 bases sitting between them. The CDR3 reads CASNQGYEQYF. In DNA form, the CDR3 reads TGTGCCAGCAACCAAGGATACGAGCAGTACTTC.

The V and J genes are TRBV7-3 and TRBJ2-7; 8 bases agree with TRBD1. This CDR3 is built from 13 residues. Germline-derived CDR1 and CDR2 are SGHTA and FQGTGA. V shed 5 bases and J 4 bases; nucleotides not matched to a gene: 4. The CDR3 protein is CASSPDRGYEQYF. The CDR3 DNA follows: TGTGCCAGCAGCCCCGACAGGGGTTACGAGCAGTACTTC.

J is TRBJ1-5 and V is TRBV5-8, with no clear D. Trimming pared 0 bases from V and 4 bases from J, leaving 14 bases between. CDR1 is SGHTS and CDR2 is YDEGEE in the germline V gene. This CDR3 comprises 16 residues. The CDR3: CASSLGTGNRNQPQHF. In DNA, the CDR3 is TGTGCCAGCAGCTTGGGTACGGGGAATCGAAATCAGCCCCAGCATTTT.

J is TRBJ2-3 and V is TRBV5-1, with no clear D. Trimming pared 3 bases from V and 3 bases from J, leaving 8 bases between. There are 13 residues in the CDR3. Germline V gene data show CDR1 as SGHRS and CDR2 as YFSETQ. The CDR3 region is CASSSQGTDTQYF. DNA of the CDR3: TGCGCCAGCAGCTCTCAAGGAACAGATACGCAGTATTTT.

The chain has TRBV5-4 and TRBJ1-2; weak D call: TRBD1 (5 bases). CDR3 length: 15 amino acids. V shed 2 bases and J shed 4 bases, with 15 bases lying between them. Germline lookup yields CDR1 SGHNT and CDR2 YYREEE (reference sequence). The CDR3 here is CASSFGARARYGYTF. DNA of the CDR3: TGTGCCAGCAGCTTTGGGGCAAGGGCTCGCTATGGCTACACCTTC.